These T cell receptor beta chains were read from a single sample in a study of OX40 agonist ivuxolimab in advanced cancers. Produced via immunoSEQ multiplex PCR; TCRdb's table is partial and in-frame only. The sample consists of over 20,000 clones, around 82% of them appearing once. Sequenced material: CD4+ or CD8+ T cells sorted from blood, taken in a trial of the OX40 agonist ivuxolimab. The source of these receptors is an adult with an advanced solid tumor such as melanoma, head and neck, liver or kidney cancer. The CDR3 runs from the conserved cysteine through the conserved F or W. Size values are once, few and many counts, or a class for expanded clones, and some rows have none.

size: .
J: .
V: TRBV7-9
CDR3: CASSVISVVGTYEQYF

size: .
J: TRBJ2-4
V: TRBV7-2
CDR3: CASSPVRAAKNIQYF

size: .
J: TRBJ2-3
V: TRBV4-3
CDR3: CASSEGGVGTDTQYF

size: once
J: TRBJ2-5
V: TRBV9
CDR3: CASSEQITGAETQYF

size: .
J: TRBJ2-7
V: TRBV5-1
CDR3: CASSPRQPSYEQYF

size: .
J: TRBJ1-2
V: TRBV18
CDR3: CASSGIQGAHYGYTF

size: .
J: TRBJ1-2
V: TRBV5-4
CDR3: CASSLAGGSYGYTF

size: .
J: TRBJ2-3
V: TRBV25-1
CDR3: CAILGLAGDFDTQYF

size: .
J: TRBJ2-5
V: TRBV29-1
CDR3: CSVDELAGEETQYF

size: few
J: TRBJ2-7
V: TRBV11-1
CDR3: CASSVAAGLSYEQYF

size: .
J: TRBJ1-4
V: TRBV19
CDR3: CASSMAARESEKLFF

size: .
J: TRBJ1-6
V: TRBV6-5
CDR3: CASSPSGGQGHRLHF

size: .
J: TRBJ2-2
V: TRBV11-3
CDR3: CASSLYGSHSNTGELFF

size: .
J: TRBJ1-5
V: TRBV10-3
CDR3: CAISEDRDVQPQHF

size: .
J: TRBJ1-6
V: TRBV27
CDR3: CASTARDTTLGLPPLHF

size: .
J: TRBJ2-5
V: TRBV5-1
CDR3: CASSDRGGETQYF

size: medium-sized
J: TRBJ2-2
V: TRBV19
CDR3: CASSTTGARGTGELFF

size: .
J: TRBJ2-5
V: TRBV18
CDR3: CASSPAHVGETQYF